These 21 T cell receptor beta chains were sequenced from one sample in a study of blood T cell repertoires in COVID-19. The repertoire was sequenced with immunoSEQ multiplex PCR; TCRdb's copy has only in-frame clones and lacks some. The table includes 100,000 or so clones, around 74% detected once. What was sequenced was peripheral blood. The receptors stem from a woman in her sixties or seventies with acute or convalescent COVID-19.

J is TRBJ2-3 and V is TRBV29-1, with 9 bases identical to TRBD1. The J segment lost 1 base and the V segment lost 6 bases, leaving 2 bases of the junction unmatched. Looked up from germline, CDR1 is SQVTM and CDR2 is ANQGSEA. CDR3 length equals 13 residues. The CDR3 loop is CSVTGGRTDTQYF. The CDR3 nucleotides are TGCAGCGTGACAGGGGGACGCACAGATACGCAGTATTTT.

This CDR3 is CASSPGPGGSGELFF. CDR3 in DNA: TGCGCCAGCAGCCCCGGGCCCGGTGGGAGTGGGGAGCTGTTTTTT. The gene calls are TRBV5-1 and TRBJ2-2; D might be TRBD2 (5 bases). The CDR3 loop spans 15 amino acids. Trimming removed 4 bases at V and 8 bases at J, with 18 bases between. CDR1 is SGHRS, CDR2 YFSETQ, per germline.

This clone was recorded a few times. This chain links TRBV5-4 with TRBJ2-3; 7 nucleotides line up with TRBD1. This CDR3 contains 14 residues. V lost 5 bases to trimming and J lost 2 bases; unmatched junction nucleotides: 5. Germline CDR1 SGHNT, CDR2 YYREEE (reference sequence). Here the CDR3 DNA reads TGTGCCAGCAGGTTACAGGGGCCCACAGATACGCAGTATTTT. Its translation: CASRLQGPTDTQYF.

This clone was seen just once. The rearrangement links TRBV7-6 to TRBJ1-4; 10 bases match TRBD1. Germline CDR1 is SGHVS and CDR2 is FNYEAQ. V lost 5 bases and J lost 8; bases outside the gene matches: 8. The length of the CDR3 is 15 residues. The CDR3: CASSLRQGASEKLFF. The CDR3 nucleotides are TGTGCCAGCAGCCTACGACAGGGGGCGAGCGAAAAACTGTTTTTT.

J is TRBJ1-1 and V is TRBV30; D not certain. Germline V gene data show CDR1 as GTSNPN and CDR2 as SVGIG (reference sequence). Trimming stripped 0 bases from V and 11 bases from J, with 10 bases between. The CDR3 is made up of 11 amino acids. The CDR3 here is CAWSVTGNAFF. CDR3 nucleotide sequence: TGTGCCTGGAGTGTGACTGGCAATGCTTTCTTT. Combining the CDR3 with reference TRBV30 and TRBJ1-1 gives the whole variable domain SQTIHQWPATLVQPVGSPLSLECTVEGTSNPNLYWYRQAAGRGLQLLFYSVGIGQISSEVPQNLSASRPQDRQFILSSKKLLLSDSGFYLCAWSVTGNAFFGQGTRLTVV.

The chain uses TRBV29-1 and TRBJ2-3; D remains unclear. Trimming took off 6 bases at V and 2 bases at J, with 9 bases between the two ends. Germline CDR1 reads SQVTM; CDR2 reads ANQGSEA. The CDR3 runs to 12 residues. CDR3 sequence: CSVERDTDTQYF. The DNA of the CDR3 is TGCAGCGTCGAGCGCGACACAGATACGCAGTATTTT.

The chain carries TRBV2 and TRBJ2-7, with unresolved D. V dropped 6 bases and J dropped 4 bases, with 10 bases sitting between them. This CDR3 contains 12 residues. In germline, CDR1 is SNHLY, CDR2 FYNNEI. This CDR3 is CASSPPRYEQYF. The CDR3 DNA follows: TGTGCCAGCAGCCCCCCTCGGTACGAGCAGTACTTC. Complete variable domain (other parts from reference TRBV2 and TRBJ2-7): EPEVTQTPSHQVTQMGQEVILRCVPISNHLYFYWYRQILGQKVEFLVSFYNNEISEKSEIFDDQFSVERPDGSNFTLKIRSTKLEDSAMYFCASSPPRYEQYFGPGTRLTVT.

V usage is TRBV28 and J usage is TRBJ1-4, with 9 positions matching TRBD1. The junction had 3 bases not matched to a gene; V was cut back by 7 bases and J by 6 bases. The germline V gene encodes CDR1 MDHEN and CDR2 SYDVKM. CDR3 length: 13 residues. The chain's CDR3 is CASIDRGDEKLFF. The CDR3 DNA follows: TGTGCCAGCATCGACAGGGGGGATGAAAAACTGTTTTTT.

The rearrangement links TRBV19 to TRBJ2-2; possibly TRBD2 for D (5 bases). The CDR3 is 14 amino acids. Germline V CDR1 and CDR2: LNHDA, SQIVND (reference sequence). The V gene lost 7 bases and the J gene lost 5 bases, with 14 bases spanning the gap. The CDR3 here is CASTLHRGTGELFF. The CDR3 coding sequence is TGTGCCAGTACCCTACACCGGGGTACCGGGGAGCTGTTTTTT. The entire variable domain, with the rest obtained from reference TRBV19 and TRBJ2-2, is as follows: DGGITQSPKYLFRKEGQNVTLSCEQNLNHDAMYWYRQDPGQGLRLIYYSQIVNDFQKGDIAEGYSVSREKKESFPLTVTSAQKNPTAFYLCASTLHRGTGELFFGEGSRLTVL.

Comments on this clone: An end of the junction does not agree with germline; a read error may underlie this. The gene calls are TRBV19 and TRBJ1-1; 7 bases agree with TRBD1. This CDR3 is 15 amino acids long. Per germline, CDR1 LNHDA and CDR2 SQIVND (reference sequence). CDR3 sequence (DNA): TGTGCCAGTAGTTCGAGACAGGGCGGGAACGCTGAAGCTTTCTTT. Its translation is CASSSRQGGNAEAFF.

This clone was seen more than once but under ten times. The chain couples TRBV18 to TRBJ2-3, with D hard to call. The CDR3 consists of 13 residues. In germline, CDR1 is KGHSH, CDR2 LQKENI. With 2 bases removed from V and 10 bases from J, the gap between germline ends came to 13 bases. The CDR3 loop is CASSPDLGDAQYF. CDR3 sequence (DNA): TGTGCCAGCTCACCAGACCTAGGCGATGCGCAGTATTTT.

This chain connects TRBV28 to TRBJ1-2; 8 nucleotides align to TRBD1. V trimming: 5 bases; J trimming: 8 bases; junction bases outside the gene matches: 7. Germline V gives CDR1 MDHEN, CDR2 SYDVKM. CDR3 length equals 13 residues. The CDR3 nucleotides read TGTGCCAGCAGTCGGGACAGGATCGGCGGCTACACCTTC. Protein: CASSRDRIGGYTF.

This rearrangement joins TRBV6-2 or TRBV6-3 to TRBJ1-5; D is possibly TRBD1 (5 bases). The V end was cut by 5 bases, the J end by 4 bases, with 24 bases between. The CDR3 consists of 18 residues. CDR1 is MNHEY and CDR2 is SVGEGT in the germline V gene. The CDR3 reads CASSGPAAGRPRNQPQHF. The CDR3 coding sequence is TGTGCCAGCAGTGGCCCTGCGGCAGGGCGACCTAGGAATCAGCCCCAGCATTTT.

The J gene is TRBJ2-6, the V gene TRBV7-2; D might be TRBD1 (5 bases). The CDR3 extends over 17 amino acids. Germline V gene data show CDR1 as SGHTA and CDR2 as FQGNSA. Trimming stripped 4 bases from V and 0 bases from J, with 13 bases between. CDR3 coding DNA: TGTGCCAGCAGCTGGACATGGACCTTCTCTGGGGCCAACGTCCTGACTTTC. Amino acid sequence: CASSWTWTFSGANVLTF.

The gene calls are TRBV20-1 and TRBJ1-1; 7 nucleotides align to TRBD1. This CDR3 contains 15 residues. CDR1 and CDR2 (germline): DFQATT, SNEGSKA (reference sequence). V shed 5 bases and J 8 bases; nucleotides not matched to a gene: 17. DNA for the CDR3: TGCAGTGCTCGTGCACAGGGGCCCACTACACCCGAAGCTTTCTTT. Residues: CSARAQGPTTPEAFF.

Written as DNA, the CDR3 is TGTGCCAGCAGTTTACGGACAACTCTTAATGAAAAACTGTTTTTT. It specifies CASSLRTTLNEKLFF. The gene calls are TRBV28 and TRBJ1-4, with D perhaps TRBD1 (5 bases). Germline V gene sequence: CDR1 MDHEN, CDR2 SYDVKM. The CDR3 contains 15 residues. V shed 2 bases and J shed 4 bases, with 11 bases lying between them.

The CDR3 nucleotides read TGTGCCAGCAGCCCGGAGCTAGCTAGGTACGAGCAGTACTTC. It specifies CASSPELARYEQYF. The J gene is TRBJ2-7, the V gene TRBV7-6; a weak D match, TRBD2 (5 bases). Germline assignment: CDR1 SGHVS and CDR2 FNYEAQ. The CDR3 has 14 residues. The germline V and J ends were trimmed by 5 bases and 4 bases, with 15 bases remaining between them.

In nucleotides, the CDR3 is TGTGCCAGCAGCTTAGGCGACATATGGGATCAGCCCCAGCATTTT. Protein: CASSLGDIWDQPQHF. The V gene is TRBV7-2, the J gene TRBJ1-5; unclear D gene. The CDR3 is 15 residues long. Germline CDR1 is SGHTA and CDR2 is FQGNSA. The ends were cut back, 1 base at V and 5 bases at J, with 12 bases in the middle.

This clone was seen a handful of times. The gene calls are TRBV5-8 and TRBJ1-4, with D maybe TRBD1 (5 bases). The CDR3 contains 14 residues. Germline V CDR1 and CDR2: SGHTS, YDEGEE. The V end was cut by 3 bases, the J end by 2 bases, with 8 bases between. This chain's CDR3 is CASSSGRTNEKLFF. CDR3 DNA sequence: TGTGCCAGCAGCTCAGGGCGGACTAATGAAAAACTGTTTTTT. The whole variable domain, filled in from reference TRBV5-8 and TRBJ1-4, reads EAGVTQSPTHLIKTRGQQATLRCSPISGHTSVYWYQQALGLGLQFLLWYDEGEERNRGNFPPRFSGRQFPNYSSELNVNALELEDSALYLCASSSGRTNEKLFFGSGTQLSVL.

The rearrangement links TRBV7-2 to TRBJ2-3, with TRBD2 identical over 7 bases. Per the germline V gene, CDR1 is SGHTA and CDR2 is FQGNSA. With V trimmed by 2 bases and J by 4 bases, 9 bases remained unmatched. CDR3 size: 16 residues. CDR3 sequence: CASSLYGGGGADTQYF. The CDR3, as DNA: TGTGCCAGCAGCTTATACGGTGGGGGGGGTGCAGATACGCAGTATTTT.

The DNA of the CDR3 is TGCGCCAGCAGCTTGGGGGGAGAGGAAAAACTGTTTTTT. It yields the protein CASSLGGEEKLFF. The chain employs TRBV5-1 and TRBJ1-4, with D uncertain. CDR1 is SGHRS and CDR2 is YFSETQ in the germline V gene. This CDR3 has 13 amino acids. The V gene lost 0 bases and the J gene lost 8 bases, with 8 bases spanning the gap.